Below, 26 T cell receptor beta chains from the same sample are listed, as sequenced in a study of blood T cell repertoires in COVID-19. Here immunoSEQ multiplex PCR was the method, and the copy in TCRdb shows in-frame clones only, minus some. Altogether 95,000 to 100,000 clones are present, 60% to 85% being singletons, with the ten largest covering about a sixth. Sequencing input: peripheral blood. These receptors were collected from an elderly woman with active or convalescent COVID-19.

This chain links TRBV19 with TRBJ1-5, with D tentatively TRBD1 (6 bases). V was trimmed by 0 bases and J by 6 bases, leaving 18 bases between them. The CDR3 length is 17 residues. Germline CDR1 and CDR2: LNHDA and SQIVND (reference sequence). The CDR3 reads CASSIDLAGAVGQPQHF. The CDR3 bases are TGTGCCAGTAGTATAGATCTCGCAGGGGCCGTGGGTCAGCCCCAGCATTTT.

J is TRBJ1-4 and V is TRBV2; the D is unclear. Germline V gene lookup returns CDR1 SNHLY and CDR2 FYNNEI. The V end lost 3 bases, the J end lost 5 bases, and 10 bases lay between the germline ends. The length of the CDR3 is 14 residues. This chain's CDR3 is CASSEWQLNEKLFF. In DNA form, the CDR3 reads TGTGCCAGCAGTGAGTGGCAGTTAAATGAAAAACTGTTTTTT. The full variable domain, rest sourced from reference TRBV2 and TRBJ1-4, is EPEVTQTPSHQVTQMGQEVILRCVPISNHLYFYWYRQILGQKVEFLVSFYNNEISEKSEIFDDQFSVERPDGSNFTLKIRSTKLEDSAMYFCASSEWQLNEKLFFGSGTQLSVL.

This sequence joins TRBV2 and TRBJ2-1; D might be TRBD2 (5 bases). The CDR3 consists of 16 residues. CDR1 and CDR2 from the germline V gene are SNHLY and FYNNEI. Trimming pared 7 bases from V and 0 bases from J, leaving 16 bases between. The CDR3 bases are TGTGCCAGCATCCTGTCGGGCGGGCTCTCCTACAATGAGCAGTTCTTC. This gives the protein CASILSGGLSYNEQFF.

CDR3 in DNA: TGTGCCAGCAGTTTAAGACTGGGGCGCGGTGAAAAACTGTTTTTT. It is translated as CASSLRLGRGEKLFF. The V call is TRBV28, the J call TRBJ1-4; the D gene is possibly TRBD1 (5 bases). The CDR3 length is 15 residues. Trimming pared 2 bases from V and 7 bases from J, leaving 14 bases between. Germline values: CDR1 MDHEN, CDR2 SYDVKM.

The J gene is TRBJ2-7, the V gene TRBV9, with a tentative D call TRBD2 (6 bases). V was trimmed by 0 bases and J by 1 base, leaving 14 bases between them. CDR1 SGDLS and CDR2 YYNGEE come from the germline V gene. The CDR3 totals 16 residues. CDR3 sequence (DNA): TGTGCCAGCAGCGTAGACACCGGGAGCAGGTCCTACGAGCAGTACTTC. Residues: CASSVDTGSRSYEQYF.

This clone appeared a single time. J is TRBJ2-5 and V is TRBV29-1, with TRBD1 matching over 7 bases. The J segment lost 2 bases and the V segment lost 5 bases, leaving 5 bases of the junction unmatched. This CDR3 contains 13 residues. The germline gives CDR1 SQVTM, CDR2 ANQGSEA. The CDR3 spells CSVRQGGQETQYF. CDR3 DNA: TGCAGCGTTCGACAGGGTGGTCAAGAGACCCAGTACTTC.

V usage is TRBV5-1 and J usage is TRBJ1-1; TRBD1 agrees at 7 bases. V was pared by 1 base and J by 5 bases, with 5 bases of the junction left unmatched. Germline CDR1 and CDR2: SGHRS and YFSETQ. The CDR3 is made up of 14 amino acids. Here the CDR3 reads CASSLIRGMTEAFF. In DNA, the CDR3 is TGCGCCAGCAGCTTGATCAGGGGGATGACTGAAGCTTTCTTT.

The chain links TRBV18 to TRBJ2-7; TRBD1 matches at 7 bases. With V trimmed by 2 bases and J by 2 bases, 3 bases remained unmatched. This CDR3 is 14 amino acids long. Germline V gives CDR1 KGHSH, CDR2 LQKENI. In DNA form, the CDR3 reads TGTGCCAGCTCACCATATACAGGGGCCTACGAGCAGTACTTC. Protein: CASSPYTGAYEQYF.

To note about this clone: At one boundary the junction diverges from the germline segment, which might be a read error. J is TRBJ1-1 and V is TRBV5-1; D possibly corresponds to TRBD1 (6 bases). This CDR3 is 14 amino acids long. Looked up from germline, CDR1 is SGHRS and CDR2 is YFSETQ. The CDR3 reads CASRPGHQNTEAFF. The CDR3, as DNA: TGTGCCAGCAGACCGGGACATCAGAACACTGAAGCTTTCTTT.

The V call is TRBV4-2, the J call TRBJ2-3; TRBD2 aligns across 13 bases. The CDR3 has 18 residues. Germline CDR1 and CDR2: LGHNA and YNFKEQ. Trimming cost V 0 bases and J 1 base; bases outside gene matches: 4. The CDR3 sequence is CASSQDPGLAGGTDTQYF. The CDR3 DNA follows: TGTGCCAGCAGCCAAGATCCCGGACTAGCGGGAGGCACAGATACGCAGTATTTT.

The chain has TRBV7-9 and TRBJ2-3; 15 positions match TRBD2. Germline assignment: CDR1 SEHNR and CDR2 FQNEAQ (reference sequence). The CDR3 has 17 amino acids. J lost 3 bases, V lost 5 bases, and 6 bases had no gene match. The CDR3 nucleotides are TGTGCCAGCAGCCGACCCGGGACTAGCGGGGGGACAGATACGCAGTATTTT. Its translation is CASSRPGTSGGTDTQYF.

A word on this clone: The junction departs from the called germline gene at one end, perhaps through a read error. The chain joins TRBV5-1 to TRBJ2-5; 11 nucleotides agree with TRBD2. CDR3 size: 16 residues. Per germline, CDR1 SGHRS and CDR2 YFSETQ. This CDR3 is CASSLGLAGGEETQYF. For the CDR3, the DNA is TGTGCCAGCAGCTTAGGGCTAGCGGGAGGCGAAGAGACCCAGTACTTC.

The sample holds one count of this clone. The chain recombines TRBV18 with TRBJ2-1; maybe TRBD1 (6 bases). V lost 6 bases to trimming and J lost 9 bases, with 9 bases between them. The length of the CDR3 is 11 residues. CDR1 and CDR2 from the germline V gene are KGHSH and LQKENI. In nucleotides, the CDR3 is TGTGCCAGCTCCACAGGGATTGAGCAGTTCTTC. This gives the protein CASSTGIEQFF.

The V call is TRBV19, the J call TRBJ1-2, with 7 bases identical to TRBD1. The germline CDR1 and CDR2 sequences are LNHDA and SQIVND (reference sequence). J was trimmed by 3 bases and V by 4 bases; bases with no gene match: 8. This CDR3 is built from 15 residues. The CDR3 bases are TGTGCCAGTAGTACGACGACAGGGAAAGACTATGGCTACACCTTC. Translated, it gives CASSTTTGKDYGYTF.

Notes on this clone: The junction departs from the called germline gene at one end, perhaps through a read error. V gene TRBV5-1 combines with J gene TRBJ2-1; D call uncertain. This CDR3 region has 15 residues. Germline CDR1 reads SGHRS; CDR2 reads YFSETQ. The CDR3: CASSDQQVSYNEQFF. Here the CDR3 DNA reads TGTGCCAGCAGCGACCAGCAGGTATCCTACAATGAGCAGTTCTTC.

V usage is TRBV9 and J usage is TRBJ2-7; 9 bases map to TRBD1. J gave up 2 bases and V 4 bases, and 7 bases lay outside the gene matches. Germline CDR1 reads SGDLS; CDR2 reads YYNGEE. This CDR3 region has 15 residues. The CDR3 DNA reads TGTGCCAGCAGCCTAACAGGGGGCCCAACCTACGAGCAGTACTTC. It specifies CASSLTGGPTYEQYF.

The V gene is TRBV27, the J gene TRBJ2-5; 9 bases match TRBD2. V gave up 3 bases and J gave up 2 bases; unmatched junction bases: 13. CDR1 is MNHEY and CDR2 is SMNVEV in the germline V gene (reference sequence). This CDR3 region has 18 residues. The CDR3 loop reads CASSFSGSSVPGQETQYF. CDR3 nucleotides: TGTGCCAGCAGTTTTAGCGGGAGCAGTGTCCCGGGTCAAGAGACCCAGTACTTC.

The sample holds one count of this clone. The V and J genes are TRBV14 and TRBJ2-1; TRBD2 aligns across 9 bases. Germline CDR1 is SGHDN and CDR2 is FVKESK. Trimming removed 4 bases from V and 8 bases from J; junction bases left unmatched: 9. The CDR3 contains 15 residues. Written as DNA, the CDR3 is TGTGCCAGCAGCCGGGGCACTAGCGGGCGGGATGAGCAGTTCTTC. Its translation is CASSRGTSGRDEQFF.

The chain links TRBV19 to TRBJ1-2, with 10 positions matching TRBD1. The CDR3 is 15 residues long. Looked up from germline, CDR1 is LNHDA and CDR2 is SQIVND (reference sequence). V lost 5 bases and J lost 7; bases outside the gene matches: 10. The chain's CDR3 is CASSHKTGGAGGYTF. The CDR3 bases are TGTGCCAGTAGTCACAAGACAGGGGGCGCGGGTGGCTACACCTTC.

CDR3 loop: CASKSVYSNQPQHF. The DNA of the CDR3 is TGTGCCAGCAAGAGTGTTTATAGCAATCAGCCCCAGCATTTT. The V and J genes are TRBV6-5 and TRBJ1-5; no clear D gene. From germline, CDR1 is MNHEY and CDR2 SVGAGI. The CDR3 contains 14 residues. V was cut by 7 bases and J by 0 bases, with 10 bases left in between.

V is TRBV7-2 and J is TRBJ2-7, with 9 bases identical to TRBD1. V shed 5 bases, J shed 2 bases, and the junction held 4 bases outside the gene matches. Germline lookup yields CDR1 SGHTA and CDR2 FQGNSA. This CDR3 region has 14 residues. CDR3 nucleotide sequence: TGTGCCAGCAGCGAACGACAGGGGGCCTACGAGCAGTACTTC. This gives the protein CASSERQGAYEQYF.

This clone was detected only once. This sequence joins TRBV9 and TRBJ1-3, with unresolved D. This CDR3 contains 18 residues. Trimming took off 0 bases at V and 0 bases at J, with 16 bases between the two ends. The germline gives CDR1 SGDLS, CDR2 YYNGEE. The CDR3 reads CASSVEDGRAYSGNTIYF. In nucleotides, the CDR3 is TGTGCCAGCAGCGTAGAAGACGGGAGGGCTTACTCTGGAAACACCATATATTTT.

This clone has just one count. The rearrangement joins TRBV28 to TRBJ2-2, with D perhaps matching TRBD1 (5 bases). The CDR3 has 13 residues. V was shortened by 4 bases and J by 7 bases, with 10 bases between the two germline ends. Germline assignment: CDR1 MDHEN and CDR2 SYDVKM. CDR3 sequence reads: CASSSTGSGELFF. CDR3 nucleotide sequence: TGTGCCAGCAGTTCCACAGGTAGCGGGGAGCTGTTTTTT.

The chain links TRBV5-1 to TRBJ1-1; possible D gene TRBD1, 5 bases. The CDR3 has 14 residues. CDR1 and CDR2 (germline): SGHRS, YFSETQ. The V gene lost 0 bases and the J gene lost 6 bases, with 12 bases spanning the gap. The CDR3 bases are TGCGCCAGCAGCTTGGGGCAGGGAGGCGCTGAAGCTTTCTTT. It specifies CASSLGQGGAEAFF.

The V call is TRBV4-1, the J call TRBJ2-7; TRBD2 matches 8 bases. After removal of 0 bases from V and 6 bases from J, the junction contained 10 bases not matched to a gene. The CDR3 is 16 amino acids. CDR1 MGHRA and CDR2 YSYEKL come from the germline V gene. The chain's CDR3 is CASSQDHASGGSEQYF. CDR3 nucleotides: TGCGCCAGCAGCCAAGATCACGCGAGCGGGGGTTCCGAGCAGTACTTC.

CDR3 coding DNA: TGCGCCAGCAGTGAAGGGGTGAAGGAGCAGAATTCACCCCTCCACTTT. Protein sequence: CASSEGVKEQNSPLHF. The chain couples TRBV10-1 to TRBJ1-6; D possibly corresponds to TRBD1 (5 bases). V was trimmed by 3 bases and J by 7 bases, leaving 16 bases between them. CDR3 length equals 16 residues. Germline V gene lookup returns CDR1 WNHNN and CDR2 SYGVQD (reference sequence).